A selection of T cell receptor beta chains follows, all from one sample in a study of OX40 agonist ivuxolimab in advanced cancers. Generated by immunoSEQ multiplex PCR, the TCRdb table keeps only in-frame clones and is missing some. This table holds 15,000 to 20,000 clones, 74% found once. This specimen consisted of CD4+ or CD8+ T cells sorted from blood, obtained in a trial of the OX40 agonist ivuxolimab. The receptors stem from an adult with an advanced solid tumor such as melanoma, head and neck, liver or kidney cancer. Each CDR3 is given with its conserved first and last residue. The D gene is left open where the match is weak. Only some rows state a clone size, as once, few, many or a class for expanded clones.

V gene	clone size	J gene	D gene	CDR3 DNA	CDR3 protein
TRBV6-5	.	TRBJ2-1	TRBD2	TGTGCCAGCAGTGGACTAGCGGCATACAATGAGCAGTTCTTC	CASSGLAAYNEQFF
TRBV7-2	.	TRBJ2-1	TRBD1	TGTGCCAGCAGCATCCGGGACAGGGATTACAATGAGCAGTTCTTC	CASSIRDRDYNEQFF
TRBV9	.	TRBJ2-3	.	TGTGCCAGCAGCGTAGCAGGGGTTGGCACAGATACGCAGTATTTT	CASSVAGVGTDTQYF
TRBV4-1	.	TRBJ1-1	TRBD1	TGCGCCAGCAGCTCCCCGGGACAGGCTCTCACTGAAGCTTTCTTT	CASSSPGQALTEAFF
TRBV19	.	TRBJ2-1	.	TGTGCCAGTAGTTTATTGACAGGAGGGTACAATGAGCAGTTCTTC	CASSLLTGGYNEQFF
TRBV7-9	once	TRBJ2-5	.	TGTGCCAGCAGCTCTACCGACCCGGGACGTAGCCAAGAGACCCAGTACTTC	CASSSTDPGRSQETQYF
TRBV27	.	TRBJ2-1	.	TGTGCCAGCAGTTTACTCCCCCCCGGGGGCGGCTACAATGAGCAGTTCTTC	CASSLLPPGGGYNEQFF
TRBV6-4	.	TRBJ1-1	.	TGTGCCAGCAGCCCGGGGGCCAACACTGAAGCTTTCTTT	CASSPGANTEAFF
TRBV10-1	.	TRBJ2-3	.	TGCGCCACCCGGATGAAAGAGACGCAGTATTTT	CATRMKETQYF
TRBV10-3	.	TRBJ2-1	.	TGTGCCATCAGTACCTCAAATGAGCAGTTCTTC	CAISTSNEQFF
TRBV30	.	TRBJ2-7	.	TGTGCCTGGAGTGATGAGGACTATAATTGTTCCTACGAGCAGTACTTC	CAWSDEDYNCSYEQYF
TRBV27	few	TRBJ2-1	.	TGTGCCAGCAGTTTAAACGACAATGAGCAGTTCTTC	CASSLNDNEQFF
TRBV7-8	.	TRBJ2-5	.	TGTGCCAGCAGCTTCGGAACTGTTGTGGGACCGGAAAACCAAGAGACCCAGTACTTC	CASSFGTVVGPENQETQYF
TRBV27	.	TRBJ2-2	.	TGTGCCAGCAGTTTACTCAGGGAAGACACCGGGGAGCTGTTTTTT	CASSLLREDTGELFF
TRBV27	.	TRBJ1-2	.	TGTGCCAGCAGACCTCTCGGGAACTATGGCTACACCTTC	CASRPLGNYGYTF
TRBV2	.	TRBJ2-4	.	TGTGCCAGACCTTCAGGTGGCAAAAACATTCAGTACTTC	CARPSGGKNIQYF
TRBV19	few	TRBJ1-4	.	TGTGCCAGTAGTGAATACGGGGCAACTAATGAAAAACTGTTTTTT	CASSEYGATNEKLFF
TRBV4-1	.	TRBJ2-2	.	TGCGCCAGCAGCCAGATAATCACCGGGGAGCTGTTTTTT	CASSQIITGELFF
TRBV2	few	TRBJ1-2	TRBD1	TGTGCCAGCAGCCCCGGGGACAGCCGGGACTATGGCTACACCTTC	CASSPGDSRDYGYTF
TRBV28	.	TRBJ2-7	.	TGTGCCAGCAGTCCCGGTTTCTACGAGCAGTACTTC	CASSPGFYEQYF
TRBV28	.	TRBJ2-7	.	TGTGCCAGCAGTTTGTCGAACTTCCCCTACGAGCAGTACTTC	CASSLSNFPYEQYF
TRBV14	.	TRBJ2-3	TRBD2	TGTGCCAGCAGCTCTATCTGGGGGGGAGATACGCAGTATTTT	CASSSIWGGDTQYF
TRBV5-8	.	TRBJ2-7	.	TGTGCCAGCAGCTTCACTAACTACGAGCAGTACTTC	CASSFTNYEQYF
TRBV7-8	once	TRBJ2-7	.	TGTGCCAGCACCCTTTCTACAGTCGAGCAGTACTTC	CASTLSTVEQYF
TRBV6-5	few	TRBJ2-1	TRBD1	TGTGCCAGCAGTTACGGGACAGATTACAATGAGCAGTTCTTC	CASSYGTDYNEQFF
TRBV23-1	.	TRBJ1-5	.	TGCGCCAGCAGTCAATCTTCCCTGAAGGGCAATCAGCCCCAGCATTTT	CASSQSSLKGNQPQHF
TRBV5-6	.	TRBJ2-2	.	TGTGCCAGCAGCTTGTTGCGGGATGCGAGCACCGGGGAGCTGTTTTTT	CASSLLRDASTGELFF
TRBV19	.	TRBJ2-7	TRBD1	TGTGCCAGTAGCGGGACAGCTCCTGGCGAGCAGTACTTC	CASSGTAPGEQYF
TRBV27	few	TRBJ2-1	.	TGTGCCAGCAGCGCGCGGCTAGGGGGGGATGAGCAGTTCTTC	CASSARLGGDEQFF
TRBV5-4	.	TRBJ1-2	.	TGTGCCAGCAGTGGGGGGGACTATGGCTACACCTTC	CASSGGDYGYTF
TRBV20-1	.	TRBJ2-3	.	TGCAGTGCCACAGACCTGAATACGCAGTATTTT	CSATDLNTQYF
TRBV10-2	.	TRBJ2-7	.	TGCGCCAGCAGTGATGGGGATTACTACGAGCAGTACTTC	CASSDGDYYEQYF